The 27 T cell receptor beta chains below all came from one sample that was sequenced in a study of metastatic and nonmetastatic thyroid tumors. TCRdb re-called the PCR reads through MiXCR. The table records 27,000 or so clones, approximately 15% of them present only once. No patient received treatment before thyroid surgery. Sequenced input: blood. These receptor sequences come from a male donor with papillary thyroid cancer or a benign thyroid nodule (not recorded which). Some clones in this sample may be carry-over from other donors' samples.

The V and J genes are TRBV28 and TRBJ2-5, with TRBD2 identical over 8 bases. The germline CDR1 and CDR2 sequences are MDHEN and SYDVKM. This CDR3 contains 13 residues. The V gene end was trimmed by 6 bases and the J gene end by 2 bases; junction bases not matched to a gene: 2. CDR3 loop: CASSGTSQETQYF. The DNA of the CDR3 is TGTGCCAGCAGCGGGACTAGTCAAGAGACCCAGTACTTC.

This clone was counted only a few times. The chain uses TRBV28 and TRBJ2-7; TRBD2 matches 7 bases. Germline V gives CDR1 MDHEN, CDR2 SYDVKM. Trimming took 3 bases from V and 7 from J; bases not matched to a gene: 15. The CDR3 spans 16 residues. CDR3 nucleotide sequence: TGTGCCAGCAGTTTGCTCCAAGCGGGGCGGGATGATGAGCAGTACTTC. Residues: CASSLLQAGRDDEQYF.

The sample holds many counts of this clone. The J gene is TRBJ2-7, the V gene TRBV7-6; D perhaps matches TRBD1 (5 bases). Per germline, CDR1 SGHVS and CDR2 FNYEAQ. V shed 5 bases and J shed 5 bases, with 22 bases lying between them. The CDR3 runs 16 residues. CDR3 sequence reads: CASSRPSPQGSNEQYF. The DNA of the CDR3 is TGTGCCAGCAGCCGGCCTAGTCCTCAGGGATCAAACGAGCAGTACTTC.

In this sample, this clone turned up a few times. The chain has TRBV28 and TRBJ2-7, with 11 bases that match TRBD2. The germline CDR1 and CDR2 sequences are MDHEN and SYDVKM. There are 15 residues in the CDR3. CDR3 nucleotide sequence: TGTGAAAGCAGTTTTACTAGCGGGGGTTCCTACGAGCAGTACTTC. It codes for CESSFTSGGSYEQYF.

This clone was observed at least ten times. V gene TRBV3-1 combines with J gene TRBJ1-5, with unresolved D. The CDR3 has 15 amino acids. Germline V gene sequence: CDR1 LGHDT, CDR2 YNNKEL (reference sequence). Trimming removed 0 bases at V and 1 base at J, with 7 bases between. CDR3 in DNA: TGTGCCAGCAGCCAAGACTTCGGCAGCAATCAGCCCCAGCATTTT. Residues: CASSQDFGSNQPQHF.

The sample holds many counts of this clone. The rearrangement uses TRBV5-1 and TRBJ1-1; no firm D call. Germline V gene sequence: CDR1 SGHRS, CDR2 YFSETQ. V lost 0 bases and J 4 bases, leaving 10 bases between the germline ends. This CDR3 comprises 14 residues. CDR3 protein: CASSLGQSGTEAFF. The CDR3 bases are TGCGCCAGCAGCTTGGGACAAAGTGGCACTGAAGCTTTCTTT. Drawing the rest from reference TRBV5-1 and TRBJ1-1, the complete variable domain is KAGVTQTPRYLIKTRGQQVTLSCSPISGHRSVSWYQQTPGQGLQFLFEYFSETQRNKGNFPGRFSGRQFSNSRSEMNVSTLELGDSALYLCASSLGQSGTEAFFGQGTRLTVV.

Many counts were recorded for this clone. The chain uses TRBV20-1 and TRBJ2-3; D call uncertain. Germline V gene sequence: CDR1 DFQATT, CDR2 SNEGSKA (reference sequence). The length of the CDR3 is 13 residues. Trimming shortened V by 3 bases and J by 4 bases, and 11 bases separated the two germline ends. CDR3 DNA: TGCAGTGCTAGGGTGAGAGAAGCAGATACGCAGTATTTT. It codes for CSARVREADTQYF.

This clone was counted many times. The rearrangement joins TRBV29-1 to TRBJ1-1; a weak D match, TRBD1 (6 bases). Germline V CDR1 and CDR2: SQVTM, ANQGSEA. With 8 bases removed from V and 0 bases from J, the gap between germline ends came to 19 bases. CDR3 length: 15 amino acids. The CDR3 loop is CSSLGSGTMNTEAFF. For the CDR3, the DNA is TGCAGCTCCCTCGGTTCCGGGACAATGAACACTGAAGCTTTCTTT.

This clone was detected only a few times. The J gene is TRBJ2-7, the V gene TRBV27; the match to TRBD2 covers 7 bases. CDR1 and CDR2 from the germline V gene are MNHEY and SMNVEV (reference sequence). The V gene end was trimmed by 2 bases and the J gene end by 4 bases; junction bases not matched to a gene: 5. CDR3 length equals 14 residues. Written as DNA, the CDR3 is TGTGCCAGCAGTTTACTGGGGGGGAGTTACGAGCAGTACTTC. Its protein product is CASSLLGGSYEQYF.

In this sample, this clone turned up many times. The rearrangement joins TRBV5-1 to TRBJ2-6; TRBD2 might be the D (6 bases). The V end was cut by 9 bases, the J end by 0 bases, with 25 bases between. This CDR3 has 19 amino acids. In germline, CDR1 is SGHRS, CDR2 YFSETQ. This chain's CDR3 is CATQETAGLPNSGANVLTF. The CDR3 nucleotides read TGCGCCACCCAAGAAACCGCGGGACTTCCCAACTCTGGGGCCAACGTCCTGACTTTC. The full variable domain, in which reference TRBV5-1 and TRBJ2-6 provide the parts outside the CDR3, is KAGVTQTPRYLIKTRGQQVTLSCSPISGHRSVSWYQQTPGQGLQFLFEYFSETQRNKGNFPGRFSGRQFSNSRSEMNVSTLELGDSALYLCATQETAGLPNSGANVLTFGAGSRLTVL.

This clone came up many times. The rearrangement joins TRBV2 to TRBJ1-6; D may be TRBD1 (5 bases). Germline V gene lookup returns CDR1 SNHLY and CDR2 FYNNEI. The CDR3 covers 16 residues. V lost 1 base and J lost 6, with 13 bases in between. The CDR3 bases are TGTGCCAGCAGTGAAGTGGATGACAGTTTTAATTCACCCCTCCACTTT. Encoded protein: CASSEVDDSFNSPLHF.

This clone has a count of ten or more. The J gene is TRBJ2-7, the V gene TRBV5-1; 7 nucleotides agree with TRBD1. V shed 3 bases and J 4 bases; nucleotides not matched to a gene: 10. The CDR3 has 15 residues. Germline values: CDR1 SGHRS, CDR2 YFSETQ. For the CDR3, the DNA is TGCGCCAGCAGCTCGGGGACAGCGGAAGGGTACGAGCAGTACTTC. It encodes CASSSGTAEGYEQYF.

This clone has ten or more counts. The CDR3 here is CASSWGQNEAFF. CDR3 DNA sequence: TGTGCCAGCAGTTGGGGACAGAATGAAGCTTTCTTT. The V and J genes are TRBV6-1 and TRBJ1-1; TRBD1 aligns across 7 bases. CDR3 length: 12 amino acids. Germline CDR1 and CDR2: MNHNS and SASEGT. J gave up 7 bases and V 5 bases, and 4 bases lay outside the gene matches.

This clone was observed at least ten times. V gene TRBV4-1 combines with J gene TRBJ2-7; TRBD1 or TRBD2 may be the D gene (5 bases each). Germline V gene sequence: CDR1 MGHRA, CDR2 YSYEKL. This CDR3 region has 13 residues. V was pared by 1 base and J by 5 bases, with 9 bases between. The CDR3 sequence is CASSQARDDEQYF. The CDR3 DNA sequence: TGCGCCAGCAGCCAAGCAAGGGACGACGAGCAGTACTTC.

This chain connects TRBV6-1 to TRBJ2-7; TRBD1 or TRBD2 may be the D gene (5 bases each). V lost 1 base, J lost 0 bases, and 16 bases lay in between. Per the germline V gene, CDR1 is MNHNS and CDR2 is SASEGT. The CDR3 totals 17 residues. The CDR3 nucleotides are TGTGCCAGCAGTGAAGGTCCTTGGGGGACCTCCTCCTACGAGCAGTACTTC. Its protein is CASSEGPWGTSSYEQYF.

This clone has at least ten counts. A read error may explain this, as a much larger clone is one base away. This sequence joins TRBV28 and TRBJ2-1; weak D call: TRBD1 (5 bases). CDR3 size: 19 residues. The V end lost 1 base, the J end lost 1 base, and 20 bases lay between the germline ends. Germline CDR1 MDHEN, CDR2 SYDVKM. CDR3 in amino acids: CASSLFPTEPEVSYNEQFF. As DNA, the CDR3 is TGTGCCAGCAGTTTATTCCCGACAGAGCCTGAGGTGTCCTACAATGAGCAGTTCTTC.

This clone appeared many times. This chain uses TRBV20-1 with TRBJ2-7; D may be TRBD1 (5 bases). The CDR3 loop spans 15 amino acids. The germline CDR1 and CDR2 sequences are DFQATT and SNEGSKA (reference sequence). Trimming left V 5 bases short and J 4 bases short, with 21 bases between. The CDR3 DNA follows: TGCAGTGCTTTTCCAACAGGCCAAGGGAATTACGAGCAGTACTTC. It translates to CSAFPTGQGNYEQYF.

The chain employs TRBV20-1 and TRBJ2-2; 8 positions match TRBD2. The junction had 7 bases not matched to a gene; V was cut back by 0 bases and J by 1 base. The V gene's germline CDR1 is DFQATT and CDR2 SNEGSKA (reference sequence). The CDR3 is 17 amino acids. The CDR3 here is CSAREARREENTGELFF. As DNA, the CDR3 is TGCAGTGCTAGAGAGGCCAGGCGGGAGGAGAACACCGGGGAGCTGTTTTTT.

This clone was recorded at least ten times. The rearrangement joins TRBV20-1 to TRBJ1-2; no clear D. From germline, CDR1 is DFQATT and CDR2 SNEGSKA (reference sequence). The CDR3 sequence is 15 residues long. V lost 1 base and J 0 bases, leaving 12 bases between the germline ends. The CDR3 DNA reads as TGCAGTGCTAGAGTCCGAACCCACTCTAACTATGGCTACACCTTC. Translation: CSARVRTHSNYGYTF.

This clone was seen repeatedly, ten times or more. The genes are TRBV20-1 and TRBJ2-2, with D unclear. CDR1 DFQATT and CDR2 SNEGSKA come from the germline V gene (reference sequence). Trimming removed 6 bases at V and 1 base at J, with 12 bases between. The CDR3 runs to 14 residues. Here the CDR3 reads CSASKSWNTGELFF. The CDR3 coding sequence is TGCAGTGCCAGTAAAAGCTGGAACACCGGGGAGCTGTTTTTT.

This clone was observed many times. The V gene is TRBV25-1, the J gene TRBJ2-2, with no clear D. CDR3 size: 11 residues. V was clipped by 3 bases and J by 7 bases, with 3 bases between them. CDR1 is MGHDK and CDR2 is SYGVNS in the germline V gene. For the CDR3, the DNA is TGTGCCAGCAGTGACATCGGGGAGCTGTTTTTT. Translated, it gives CASSDIGELFF. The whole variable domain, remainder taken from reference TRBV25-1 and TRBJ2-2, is EADIYQTPRYLVIGTGKKITLECSQTMGHDKMYWYQQDPGMELHLIHYSYGVNSTEKGDLSSESTVSRIRTEHFPLTLESARPSHTSQYLCASSDIGELFFGEGSRLTVL.

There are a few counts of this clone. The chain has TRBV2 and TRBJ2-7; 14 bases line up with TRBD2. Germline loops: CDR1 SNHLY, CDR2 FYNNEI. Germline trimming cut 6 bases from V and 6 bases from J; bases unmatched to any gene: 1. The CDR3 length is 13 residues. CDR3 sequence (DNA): TGTGCCAGCAGAGGGACTAGCGGGGGCGAGCAGTACTTC. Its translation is CASRGTSGGEQYF.

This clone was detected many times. CDR3 amino acids: CASSPRGPDTQYF. The CDR3 bases are TGTGCCAGCAGCCCCCGTGGACCAGATACGCAGTATTTT. The rearrangement links TRBV7-9 to TRBJ2-3; D call uncertain. The germline V gene has CDR1 SEHNR and CDR2 FQNEAQ (reference sequence). The length of the CDR3 is 13 residues. The V end was cut by 5 bases, the J end by 4 bases, with 10 bases between.

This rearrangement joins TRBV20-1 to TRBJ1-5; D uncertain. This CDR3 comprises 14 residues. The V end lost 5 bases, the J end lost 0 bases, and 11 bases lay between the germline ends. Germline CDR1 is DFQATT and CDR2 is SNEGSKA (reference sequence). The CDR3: CSAFISDSNQPQHF. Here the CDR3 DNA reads TGCAGTGCTTTTATAAGCGATAGCAATCAGCCCCAGCATTTT.

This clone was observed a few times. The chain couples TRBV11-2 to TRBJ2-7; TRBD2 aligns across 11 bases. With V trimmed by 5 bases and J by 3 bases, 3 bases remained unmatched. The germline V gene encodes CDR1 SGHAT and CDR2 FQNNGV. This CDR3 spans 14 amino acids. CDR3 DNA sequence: TGTGCCAGCAGCCCCGGGACTAGCGGCTACGAGCAGTACTTC. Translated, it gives CASSPGTSGYEQYF.

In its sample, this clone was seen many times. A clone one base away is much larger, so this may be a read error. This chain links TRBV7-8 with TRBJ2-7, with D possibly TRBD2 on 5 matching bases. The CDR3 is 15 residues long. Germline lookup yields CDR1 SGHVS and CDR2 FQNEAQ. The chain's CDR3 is CANSLRTVGAYEQYF. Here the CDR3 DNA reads TGTGCCAACAGCTTAAGGACCGTCGGGGCCTACGAGCAGTACTTC.

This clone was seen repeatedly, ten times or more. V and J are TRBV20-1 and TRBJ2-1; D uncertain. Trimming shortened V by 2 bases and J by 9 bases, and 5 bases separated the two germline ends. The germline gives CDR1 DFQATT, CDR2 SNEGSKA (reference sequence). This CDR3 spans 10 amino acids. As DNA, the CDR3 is TGCAGTGCTAGAAACGGTGAGCAGTTCTTC. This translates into CSARNGEQFF.